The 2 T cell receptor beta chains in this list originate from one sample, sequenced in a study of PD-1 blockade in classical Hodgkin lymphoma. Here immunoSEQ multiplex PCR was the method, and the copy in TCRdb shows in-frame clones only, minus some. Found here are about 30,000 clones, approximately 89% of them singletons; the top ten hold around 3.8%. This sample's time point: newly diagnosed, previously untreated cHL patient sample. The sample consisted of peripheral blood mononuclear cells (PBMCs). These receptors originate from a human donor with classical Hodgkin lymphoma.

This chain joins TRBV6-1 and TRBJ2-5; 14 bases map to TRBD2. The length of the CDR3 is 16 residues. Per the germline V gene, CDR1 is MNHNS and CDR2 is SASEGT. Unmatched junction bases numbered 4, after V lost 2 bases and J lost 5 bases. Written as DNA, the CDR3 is TGTGCCAGCAGTGAATCGGGACTAGCGGGAGCGGAGACCCAGTACTTC. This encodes CASSESGLAGAETQYF.

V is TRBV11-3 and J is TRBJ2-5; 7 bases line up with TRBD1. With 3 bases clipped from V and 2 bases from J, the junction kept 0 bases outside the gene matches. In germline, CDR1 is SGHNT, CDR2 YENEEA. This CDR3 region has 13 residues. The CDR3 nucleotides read TGTGCCAGCAGCTTGGACAGGCAAGAGACCCAGTACTTC. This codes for CASSLDRQETQYF.